These 7 T cell receptor beta chains were all obtained from the same sample, sequenced in a study of OX40 agonist ivuxolimab in advanced cancers. Generated by immunoSEQ multiplex PCR, the TCRdb table keeps only in-frame clones and is missing some. The sample carries around 81,000 clones, 88% recorded once. Sequencing was performed on CD4+ or CD8+ T cells sorted from blood, taken in a trial of the OX40 agonist ivuxolimab. These receptors all come from an adult with an advanced solid tumor such as melanoma, head and neck, liver or kidney cancer.

The V gene is TRBV18, the J gene TRBJ2-3; 8 nucleotides agree with TRBD1. The CDR3 runs to 14 residues. Germline trimming cut 5 bases from V and 3 bases from J; bases unmatched to any gene: 4. The germline gives CDR1 KGHSH, CDR2 LQKENI. This CDR3 is CASSSRQGTDTQYF. CDR3 sequence (DNA): TGTGCCAGCTCATCAAGACAGGGGACAGATACGCAGTATTTT. Using reference TRBV18 and TRBJ2-3 for the parts outside the CDR3, the full variable domain is NAGVMQNPRHLVRRRGQEARLRCSPMKGHSHVYWYRQLPEEGLKFMVYLQKENIIDESGMPKERFSAEFPKEGPSILRIQQVVRGDSAAYFCASSSRQGTDTQYFGPGTRLTVL.

The genes are TRBV12-1 and TRBJ2-5; TRBD1 was called by the table and not checked on the DNA. TRBV12-1 is flagged as a pseudogene. The CDR3 runs 16 residues. For the CDR3, the DNA is TGTGCCAGCAGCTACCAGGACAGTAGAAAAATTAAGACCCAGTACTTC. Amino acids: CASSYQDSRKIKTQYF.

The chain has TRBV28 and TRBJ2-7, with 7 bases identical to TRBD1. Per germline, CDR1 MDHEN and CDR2 SYDVKM. There are 15 residues in the CDR3. The V and J ends lost 4 bases and 6 bases, in that order; junction bases with no gene match: 12. CDR3 sequence reads: CASSSLPPTGVEQYF. CDR3 DNA sequence: TGTGCCAGCAGTTCCCTTCCCCCCACAGGGGTCGAGCAGTACTTC.

The chain is built from TRBV5-1 and TRBJ2-3; tentatively, D is TRBD2 (6 bases). Trimming removed 3 bases from V and 4 bases from J, with 18 bases in between. The length of the CDR3 is 16 residues. Germline V gene lookup returns CDR1 SGHRS and CDR2 YFSETQ. CDR3 protein: CASSSGFGGWADTQYF. The CDR3 DNA reads TGCGCCAGCAGCTCGGGATTCGGGGGTTGGGCAGATACGCAGTATTTT.

This chain links TRBV27 with TRBJ2-7, with D possibly being TRBD1 or TRBD2 (5 bases each). Deletions cut 6 bases from V and 1 base from J, with 13 bases between. From germline, CDR1 is MNHEY and CDR2 SMNVEV (reference sequence). The CDR3 has 14 residues. The CDR3 region has the DNA TGTGCCAGCAGCTTAAGGGACGGATCCTACGAGCAGTACTTC. This encodes CASSLRDGSYEQYF.

The rearrangement uses TRBV11-2 and TRBJ1-6; no reliable D call. CDR3 length: 14 residues. Germline assignment: CDR1 SGHAT and CDR2 FQNNGV. V lost 3 bases and J 7 bases, leaving 10 bases between the germline ends. The CDR3 DNA sequence: TGTGCCAGCAGCTTTTATCTGGGAAATTCACCCCTCCACTTT. Amino acids: CASSFYLGNSPLHF.

The chain joins TRBV4-2 to TRBJ2-1; tentatively, D is TRBD2 (6 bases). CDR3 length: 13 amino acids. CDR1 LGHNA and CDR2 YNFKEQ come from the germline V gene. V was cut by 2 bases and J by 14 bases, with 16 bases left in between. This chain's CDR3 is CASSQTTTSTEFF. CDR3 bases: TGTGCCAGCAGCCAAACAACAACTAGCACGGAGTTCTTC.